This paragraph covers one T cell receptor beta chain sequence. TCRdb redid the calling of the PCR reads with MiXCR, one entry per CDR3 protein. The profile shows approximately 10,000 distinct CDR3 sequences, over 35% of them singletons. The CDR3 loop spans 16 amino acids. CDR1 is SGHTA, CDR2 FQGTGA, per germline. Between the trimmed V and J ends, which lost 5 bases and 7 bases, there was a span of 21 bases. This entry is derived from a study of immune characterization of retroperitoneal liposarcoma. The V and J genes are TRBV7-3 and TRBJ2-1, with D possibly being TRBD2 (7 bases). This TCR was sampled from a female donor with retroperitoneal liposarcoma. The sequenced sample consisted of tumor tissue. For the CDR3, the DNA is TGTGCCAGCAGCGACCGTAATAGTGGGGGGGCAAATGAGCAGTTCTTC. Translated, it gives CASSDRNSGGANEQFF.